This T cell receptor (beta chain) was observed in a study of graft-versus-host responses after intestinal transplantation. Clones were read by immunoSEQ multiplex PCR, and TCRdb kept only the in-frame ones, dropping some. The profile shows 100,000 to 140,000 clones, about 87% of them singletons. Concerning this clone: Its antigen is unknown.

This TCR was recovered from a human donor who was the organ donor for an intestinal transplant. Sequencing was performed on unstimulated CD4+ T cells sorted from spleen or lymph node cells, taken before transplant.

In nucleotides, the CDR3 is TGTGCCAGCAGCACTCATTCCTACGAGCAGTACTTC. It codes for CASSTHSYEQYF. The chain uses TRBV6-1 and TRBJ2-7; D is undetermined. The CDR3 has 12 residues. The V end lost 6 bases, the J end lost 1 base, and 7 bases lay between the germline ends. Germline values: CDR1 MNHNS, CDR2 SASEGT.